A single sample gave rise to the 5 T cell receptor beta chains below, sequenced in a study of patients and donors after allogeneic stem cell transplantation. TCRdb re-derived calls from the RT-PCR reads in MiXCR, one entry per CDR3 protein. The sample has approximately 31,000 distinct CDR3 sequences, roughly a third seen once. Sequenced: blood, either unsorted or a sorted T cell fraction (not recorded which). The receptors here all came from a human donor who was either an allogeneic HSCT recipient or a stem cell or donor lymphocyte infusion donor (not recorded which). It is not recorded whose cells these are; they may come from a transplant donor.

This rearrangement joins TRBV20-1 to TRBJ2-2; TRBD1 matches at 9 bases. CDR3 length: 14 amino acids. Germline CDR1 DFQATT, CDR2 SNEGSKA (reference sequence). The junction had 5 bases not matched to a gene; V was cut back by 5 bases and J by 4 bases. The CDR3 coding sequence is TGCAGTGCTGCCGGGACAGGGTCCACCGGGGAGCTGTTTTTT. Protein product: CSAAGTGSTGELFF.

The rearrangement links TRBV20-1 to TRBJ2-1, with 12 nucleotides matching TRBD1. CDR3 length: 15 residues. Losses at the gene ends were 6 bases for V and 8 bases for J; bases not matched to a gene: 11. Germline assignment: CDR1 DFQATT and CDR2 SNEGSKA (reference sequence). The CDR3 spells CSAEAGTGGLDEQFF. The CDR3, as DNA: TGCAGTGCGGAAGCCGGGACAGGGGGCTTAGATGAGCAGTTCTTC.

This clonotype appeared a few times. This chain links TRBV4-2 with TRBJ2-1; 14 nucleotides line up with TRBD2. The V gene end was trimmed by 3 bases and the J gene end by 7 bases; junction bases not matched to a gene: 8. This CDR3 comprises 17 residues. Germline V gene data show CDR1 as LGHNA and CDR2 as YNFKEQ. CDR3 amino acids: CASSQSLRLAGGNEQFF. The CDR3 nucleotides are TGTGCCAGCAGCCAGTCGTTGAGACTAGCGGGAGGGAATGAGCAGTTCTTC.

This clonotype was seen only a few times. This sequence joins TRBV5-1 and TRBJ1-6, with D unclear. Germline V lookup: CDR1 SGHRS, CDR2 YFSETQ. The CDR3 is 15 amino acids. Trimming shortened V by 0 bases and J by 7 bases, and 11 bases separated the two germline ends. The CDR3 DNA sequence: TGCGCCAGCAGCTTGGATACGGGAAGCAATTCACCCCTCCACTTT. The encoded protein is CASSLDTGSNSPLHF.

As concerns this clonotype: The junction differs from germline at one of its ends, possibly a read error. The chain has TRBV7-2 and TRBJ2-5; no clear D gene. Germline V gene lookup returns CDR1 SGHTA and CDR2 FQGNSA. The CDR3 covers 13 residues. CDR3 sequence reads: CASSLGQAETRYF. The CDR3 DNA is TGTGCCAGCAGCTTAGGGCAGGCTGAGACCCGGTACTTC. The whole variable domain, remainder taken from reference TRBV7-2 and TRBJ2-5, is GAGVSQSPSNKVTEKGKDVELRCDPISGHTALYWYRQSLGQGLEFLIYFQGNSAPDKSGLPSDRFSAERTGGSVSTLTIQRTQQEDSAVYLCASSLGQAETRYFGPGTRLLVL.